What follows is one T cell receptor beta chain and its context. Profiling relied on immunoSEQ multiplex PCR, and the TCRdb table lists in-frame clones only, not all of them. The table has 980,000 or so clones, 70% to 85% seen once. The data are from a study of shared clonotypes between healthy human individuals. Germline V gene sequence: CDR1 GTSNPN, CDR2 SVGIG (reference sequence). V was trimmed by 0 bases and J by 2 bases, leaving 8 bases between them. The CDR3 runs to 14 residues. The rearrangement uses TRBV30 and TRBJ1-3; D remains ambiguous. Sequenced material: memory CD4+ T cells sorted from blood. Subset noted: CD45RA-negative fraction. The TCR originated in a young man in good health. The CDR3 nucleotides are TGTGCCTGGAGTGTCAGTATCCCTGGAAACACCATATATTTT. Protein: CAWSVSIPGNTIYF. The variable domain in full, with the rest retrieved from reference TRBV30 and TRBJ1-3, is SQTIHQWPATLVQPVGSPLSLECTVEGTSNPNLYWYRQAAGRGLQLLFYSVGIGQISSEVPQNLSASRPQDRQFILSSKKLLLSDSGFYLCAWSVSIPGNTIYFGEGSWLTVV.